The 16 T cell receptor beta chains below were found in one sample sequenced in a study of cytotoxic CD8 clonotypes in ibrutinib-treated CLL. The assay was immunoSEQ multiplex PCR, and TCRdb's table has in-frame clones only and misses some. The profile shows roughly 40,000 clones, 65% to 70% of them singletons. Specimen: PBMCs, collected at disease progression, from a patient treated with ibrutinib. The receptors stem from a human donor with chronic lymphocytic leukemia.

V is TRBV7-2 and J is TRBJ2-1; 8 bases fit TRBD2. Germline V CDR1 and CDR2: SGHTA, FQGNSA. Trimming at V came to 1 base and at J to 8 bases, leaving 7 bases not matched to a gene. This CDR3 comprises 15 residues. In DNA, the CDR3 is TGTGCCAGCAGCTTAGTGGGGGTTAGCGGGGATGAGCAGTTCTTC. It is translated as CASSLVGVSGDEQFF.

The chain employs TRBV11-2 and TRBJ2-2, with 12 positions matching TRBD2. V gave up 6 bases and J gave up 8 bases; unmatched junction bases: 10. Germline-derived CDR1 and CDR2 are SGHAT and FQNNGV. CDR3 length: 16 amino acids. CDR3 sequence: CASRPLAGGPIGELFF. The CDR3 nucleotides are TGTGCCAGCAGACCGCTAGCGGGAGGGCCCATTGGGGAGCTGTTTTTT. The full variable domain, in which reference TRBV11-2 and TRBJ2-2 provide the parts outside the CDR3, is EAGVAQSPRYKIIEKRQSVAFWCNPISGHATLYWYQQILGQGPKLLIQFQNNGVVDDSQLPKDRFSAERLKGVDSTLKIQPAKLEDSAVYLCASRPLAGGPIGELFFGEGSRLTVL.

This chain joins TRBV4-2 and TRBJ2-3; 10 bases are a match to TRBD2. Germline assignment: CDR1 LGHNA and CDR2 YNFKEQ. V shed 0 bases and J 3 bases; nucleotides not matched to a gene: 12. CDR3 length equals 19 residues. CDR3 DNA sequence: TGTGCCAGCAGCCAAGATCCCATGCGCGGACTAGCGGAGACAGATACGCAGTATTTT. It translates to CASSQDPMRGLAETDTQYF.

This clone was detected only a few times. The chain employs TRBV10-2 and TRBJ2-7; D unclear. Germline loops: CDR1 WSHSY, CDR2 SAAADI. Trimming shortened V by 4 bases and J by 6 bases, and 7 bases separated the two germline ends. CDR3 length equals 11 residues. As DNA, the CDR3 is TGCGCCAGCAGTGCCCAGTTCGAGCAGTACTTC. Translated: CASSAQFEQYF.

The gene calls are TRBV29-1 and TRBJ2-3; no firm D call. Trimming left V 8 bases short and J 4 bases short, with 19 bases between. The CDR3 length is 14 residues. The germline gives CDR1 SQVTM, CDR2 ANQGSEA. CDR3 coding DNA: TGCAGCTTTCTTTCCTATAGAGCCGCAGATACGCAGTATTTT. Its translation is CSFLSYRAADTQYF.

The V and J genes are TRBV5-8 and TRBJ2-5; D call uncertain. Germline CDR1 is SGHTS and CDR2 is YDEGEE. Trimming stripped 0 bases from V and 1 base from J, with 7 bases between. The CDR3 spans 14 residues. The CDR3 nucleotides read TGTGCCAGCAGCTTGGCCAACTTCCAAGAGACCCAGTACTTC. Translating gives CASSLANFQETQYF.

V usage is TRBV11-3 and J usage is TRBJ2-1, with D perhaps TRBD1 (6 bases). The CDR3 is 15 residues long. The V gene's germline CDR1 is SGHNT and CDR2 YENEEA. V lost 4 bases to trimming and J lost 8 bases, with 18 bases between them. The CDR3 bases are TGTGCCAGCAGCTCACAGGGTCGAGGTGGCGATGAGCAGTTCTTC. Protein: CASSSQGRGGDEQFF. The full variable domain, rest sourced from reference TRBV11-3 and TRBJ2-1, is EAGVVQSPRYKIIEKKQPVAFWCNPISGHNTLYWYLQNLGQGPELLIRYENEEAVDDSQLPKDRFSAERLKGVDSTLKIQPAELGDSAVYLCASSSQGRGGDEQFFGPGTRLTVL.

The gene calls are TRBV9 and TRBJ2-6; D is perhaps TRBD1 (6 bases). The CDR3 length is 17 residues. The V gene's germline CDR1 is SGDLS and CDR2 YYNGEE. V gave up 3 bases and J gave up 0 bases, with 13 bases separating them. The DNA of the CDR3 is TGTGCCAGCAGCGCTTCGGACAGAAGCTCTGGGGCCAACGTCCTGACTTTC. Its protein product is CASSASDRSSGANVLTF.

The chain uses TRBV5-1 and TRBJ2-7, with 8 nucleotides matching TRBD2. Looked up from germline, CDR1 is SGHRS and CDR2 is YFSETQ. With V trimmed by 4 bases and J by 0 bases, 9 bases remained unmatched. This CDR3 has 16 amino acids. Here the CDR3 DNA reads TGCGCCAGCAGCCCCTGGACTAGCAGGAGCTCCTACGAGCAGTACTTC. Its translation is CASSPWTSRSSYEQYF.

The chain uses TRBV9 and TRBJ1-1; D ambiguous. The germline gives CDR1 SGDLS, CDR2 YYNGEE. There are 13 residues in the CDR3. V lost 4 bases and J lost 1, with 8 bases in between. The CDR3 loop reads CASSPSPNTEAFF. CDR3 nucleotide sequence: TGTGCCAGCAGCCCCTCACCGAACACTGAAGCTTTCTTT.

The V call is TRBV4-3, the J call TRBJ2-3; TRBD1 matches 8 bases. The CDR3 loop spans 16 amino acids. Trimming cost V 0 bases and J 2 bases; bases outside gene matches: 4. CDR1 and CDR2 (germline): LGHNA, YSLEER. The CDR3 DNA follows: TGCGCCAGCAGCCAAGATGACAGGGGACTCACAGATACGCAGTATTTT. Its translation is CASSQDDRGLTDTQYF.

J is TRBJ2-3 and V is TRBV9; 10 positions match TRBD1. After removal of 3 bases from V and 5 bases from J, the junction contained 3 bases not matched to a gene. CDR3 size: 14 residues. The germline V gene has CDR1 SGDLS and CDR2 YYNGEE. The CDR3, as DNA: TGTGCCAGCAGCGGACAGGGGGCCGGAGATACGCAGTATTTT. This sequence encodes CASSGQGAGDTQYF. Drawing the rest from reference TRBV9 and TRBJ2-3, the complete variable domain is DSGVTQTPKHLITATGQRVTLRCSPRSGDLSVYWYQQSLDQGLQFLIQYYNGEERAKGNILERFSAQQFPDLHSELNLSSLELGDSALYFCASSGQGAGDTQYFGPGTRLTVL.

This clone was seen only a few times. The chain employs TRBV11-2 and TRBJ2-5, with 7 bases that match TRBD2. Germline values: CDR1 SGHAT, CDR2 FQNNGV. This CDR3 is built from 14 residues. V lost 8 bases to trimming and J lost 7 bases; unmatched junction nucleotides: 13. The CDR3 DNA reads as TGTGCCAGCGCGAACCGGGACTCGGGGGGGACCCAGTACTTC. As protein: CASANRDSGGTQYF.

The table lists this clone with a few counts. The chain recombines TRBV7-2 with TRBJ2-2; the match to TRBD2 covers 12 bases. This CDR3 contains 16 residues. Germline CDR1 is SGHTA and CDR2 is FQGNSA. The ends lost 5 bases at V and 5 bases at J; junction bases unmatched: 6. CDR3 sequence: CASSRLAGVGTGELFF. The CDR3 DNA sequence: TGTGCCAGCAGCCGACTAGCGGGAGTAGGGACCGGGGAGCTGTTTTTT.

The chain links TRBV7-2 to TRBJ2-6; D might be TRBD2 (5 bases). Germline CDR1 SGHTA, CDR2 FQGNSA. V was cut by 1 base and J by 2 bases, with 9 bases left in between. The CDR3 is made up of 16 amino acids. The CDR3 DNA follows: TGTGCCAGCAGCTTAGAGGGAGCCACTGGGGCCAACGTCCTGACTTTC. This encodes CASSLEGATGANVLTF.

The chain has TRBV4-2 and TRBJ1-1, with TRBD1 matching 8 bases. The germline V gene encodes CDR1 LGHNA and CDR2 YNFKEQ. The CDR3 contains 15 residues. V lost 1 base and J lost 7; bases outside the gene matches: 8. The CDR3 DNA is TGTGCCAGCAGCCAAGGGGCAGGGGGCGCGAATGAAGCTTTCTTT. Its translation is CASSQGAGGANEAFF.